This T cell receptor (beta chain) was captured in a study of blood T cell repertoires in COVID-19. This clone has only one observation. The length of the CDR3 is 15 residues. Deletions cut 2 bases from V and 5 bases from J, with 12 bases between. Per the germline V gene, CDR1 is MNHNY and CDR2 is SVGAGI (reference sequence). Method: immunoSEQ multiplex PCR; TCRdb's copy keeps in-frame clones and lacks some. The sample includes around 100,000 clones, about 92% of them seen just once. This chain links TRBV6-6 with TRBJ2-2, with a weak D call TRBD1 (5 bases). The sequenced material came from peripheral blood. The TCR sequence derives from a woman over 75 in a cohort sampled during active COVID-19. DNA for the CDR3: TGTGCCAGCAGTTACGGCCAGGGAAGAACCGGGGAGCTGTTTTTT. Translation: CASSYGQGRTGELFF.